This T cell receptor beta chain was recorded in a study of cytomegalovirus exposure and HLA in healthy donors. Study-wide context: Out of 398 genotyped donors, about 84% belonged to the Caucasian-associated ancestry cluster. Study results and limitations: By HLA locus, TCR association rates varied in a later analysis, with DRB1 showing the most and HLA-C the fewest.

The J segment lost 4 bases and the V segment lost 2 bases, leaving 9 bases of the junction unmatched. Germline V gene data show CDR1 as SGHNT and CDR2 as YYREEE (reference sequence). This CDR3 spans 16 amino acids. The study ran its PCR with 60 Vbeta and 13 Jbeta primers. Generated by immunoSEQ multiplex PCR, the TCRdb table keeps only in-frame clones and is missing some. In the table there are around 60,000 clones, 71% of which are singletons. Comment on this clone: Antigen specificity is unknown.

The specimen was PBMCs. The TCR was taken from a man in his fifties in good health and CMV-seropositive. V usage is TRBV5-4 and J usage is TRBJ2-5; 9 nucleotides match TRBD2. CDR3 protein: CASSLGAGGLIETQYF. CDR3 DNA: TGTGCCAGCAGCTTAGGGGCGGGGGGGCTAATAGAGACCCAGTACTTC.